This T cell receptor (beta chain) came from a study of blood T cell repertoires in COVID-19. The protocol was immunoSEQ multiplex PCR, while the TCRdb copy is restricted to in-frame clones and leaves out a portion. The sample lists 200,000 to 300,000 clones, under 90% occurring once. This CDR3 is built from 13 residues. CDR1 and CDR2 (germline): SEHNR, FQNEAQ (reference sequence). J was trimmed by 2 bases and V by 4 bases; bases with no gene match: 1. The sequenced sample consisted of peripheral blood. The clonotype was recovered from a man aged 55 to 70 with acute or convalescent COVID-19. The chain links TRBV7-9 to TRBJ1-2; 7 bases fit TRBD1. For the CDR3, the DNA is TGTGCCAGCAGCTCGGGACAGAACTATGGCTACACCTTC. As protein: CASSSGQNYGYTF.